One sample yielded the 10 T cell receptor beta chains listed below, sequenced in a study of cytomegalovirus exposure and HLA in healthy donors. PCR used 60 Vbeta primers and 13 Jbeta primers. Produced via immunoSEQ multiplex PCR; TCRdb's table is partial and in-frame only. The sample contains 60,000 or so clones, 70% to 85% of which appear only once. The specimen sequenced was PBMCs. The origin of the receptors is a man aged 40-50 years in good health and CMV-seronegative.

The chain couples TRBV5-3 to TRBJ2-3, with D possibly being TRBD1 (5 bases). TRBV5-3 carries the ORF label, with uncertain function. The CDR3 has 21 amino acids. Trimming pared 3 bases from V and 2 bases from J, leaving 31 bases between. The CDR3 loop is CARSSPGRCPDDPQHTDTQYF. The CDR3 nucleotides read TGTGCCAGAAGCTCCCCAGGGCGGTGCCCGGACGACCCCCAGCACACAGATACGCAGTATTTT.

This sequence joins TRBV5-6 and TRBJ2-5; weak D call: TRBD2 (6 bases). Trimming removed 4 bases from V and 0 bases from J, with 19 bases in between. CDR3 size: 17 residues. Germline assignment: CDR1 SGHDT and CDR2 YYEEEE. The CDR3: CASSRRGFLANQETQYF. The CDR3 nucleotides read TGTGCCAGCAGCCGCCGGGGGTTTCTTGCCAACCAAGAGACCCAGTACTTC. Drawing the rest from reference TRBV5-6 and TRBJ2-5, the complete variable domain is DAGVTQSPTHLIKTRGQQVTLRCSPKSGHDTVSWYQQALGQGPQFIFQYYEEEERQRGNFPDRFSGHQFPNYSSELNVNALLLGDSALYLCASSRRGFLANQETQYFGPGTRLLVL.

The rearrangement links TRBV11-3 to TRBJ2-3, with D unclear. The CDR3 extends over 14 amino acids. The V gene lost 1 base and the J gene lost 4 bases, with 9 bases spanning the gap. Germline V lookup: CDR1 SGHNT, CDR2 YENEEA. CDR3 region: CASSLGSTSDTQYF. CDR3 nucleotides: TGTGCCAGCAGCTTAGGCTCTACCTCAGATACGCAGTATTTT. Filled out from reference TRBV11-3 and TRBJ2-3, the complete variable domain reads EAGVVQSPRYKIIEKKQPVAFWCNPISGHNTLYWYLQNLGQGPELLIRYENEEAVDDSQLPKDRFSAERLKGVDSTLKIQPAELGDSAVYLCASSLGSTSDTQYFGPGTRLTVL.

This CDR3 is CASSNLLQPPGNTIYF. The CDR3 DNA sequence: TGTGCCAGCAGTAACTTACTTCAACCCCCTGGAAACACCATATATTTT. The V gene is TRBV28, the J gene TRBJ1-3; D is unclear. Germline loops: CDR1 MDHEN, CDR2 SYDVKM. V lost 5 bases to trimming and J lost 2 bases, with 16 bases between them. The CDR3 extends over 16 amino acids.

The chain employs TRBV4-2 and TRBJ1-3; a possible D gene is TRBD1 (6 bases). V lost 4 bases to trimming and J lost 4 bases, with 11 bases between them. Germline loops: CDR1 LGHNA, CDR2 YNFKEQ. The CDR3 extends over 14 amino acids. The DNA of the CDR3 is TGTGCCAGCAGCCGAGGGACACCGGGAAACACCATATATTTT. Protein: CASSRGTPGNTIYF.

There are a few counts of this clone. V and J are TRBV5-1 and TRBJ2-7; TRBD2 matches 13 bases. J gave up 6 bases and V 4 bases, and 4 bases lay outside the gene matches. Germline V lookup: CDR1 SGHRS, CDR2 YFSETQ. CDR3 length equals 14 residues. DNA for the CDR3: TGCGCCAGCAGCCTGGGACTAGCGGGGTCCGAGCAGTACTTC. Amino acids: CASSLGLAGSEQYF. Full variable domain (remainder filled in from reference TRBV5-1 and TRBJ2-7): KAGVTQTPRYLIKTRGQQVTLSCSPISGHRSVSWYQQTPGQGLQFLFEYFSETQRNKGNFPGRFSGRQFSNSRSEMNVSTLELGDSALYLCASSLGLAGSEQYFGPGTRLTVT.

V and J are TRBV6-1 and TRBJ2-6; no clear D. In germline, CDR1 is MNHNS, CDR2 SASEGT. There are 14 residues in the CDR3. The V end lost 7 bases, the J end lost 2 bases, and 9 bases lay between the germline ends. The CDR3 sequence: CASTYLAGANVLTF. The CDR3 coding sequence is TGTGCCAGCACCTACTTAGCTGGGGCCAACGTCCTGACTTTC.

The chain employs TRBV19 and TRBJ2-1, with TRBD2 identical over 14 bases. The CDR3 extends over 15 amino acids. Per the germline V gene, CDR1 is LNHDA and CDR2 is SQIVND (reference sequence). V dropped 6 bases and J dropped 8; count of bases not matched to a gene: 6. CDR3 in DNA: TGTGCCAGTAGCGCCGGGACTAGCGGGGGACATGAGCAGTTCTTC. Translated: CASSAGTSGGHEQFF. Full variable domain (missing parts from reference TRBV19 and TRBJ2-1): DGGITQSPKYLFRKEGQNVTLSCEQNLNHDAMYWYRQDPGQGLRLIYYSQIVNDFQKGDIAEGYSVSREKKESFPLTVTSAQKNPTAFYLCASSAGTSGGHEQFFGPGTRLTVL.

The rearrangement uses TRBV30 and TRBJ1-1; 7 positions match TRBD1. J was trimmed by 3 bases and V by 4 bases; bases with no gene match: 8. The CDR3 covers 14 residues. CDR1 and CDR2 from the germline V gene are GTSNPN and SVGIG (reference sequence). CDR3 sequence: CAWTEGAIDTEAFF. The DNA of the CDR3 is TGTGCCTGGACCGAGGGGGCAATCGACACTGAAGCTTTCTTT.

The chain employs TRBV18 and TRBJ1-1, with unresolved D. The CDR3 length is 14 residues. The germline V gene encodes CDR1 KGHSH and CDR2 LQKENI. V was trimmed by 2 bases and J by 2 bases, leaving 9 bases between them. In DNA, the CDR3 is TGTGCCAGCTCACCATTACAGATCAACACTGAAGCTTTCTTT. It is translated as CASSPLQINTEAFF.